Listed below are T cell receptor beta chains from one sample, sequenced in a study of blood T cell repertoires in COVID-19. TCRdb's table, derived via immunoSEQ multiplex PCR, lists solely in-frame clones and lacks some. The sample lists 130,000 or so clones, around 83% occurring once. The source material was peripheral blood. The receptors were sampled from a human donor in a cohort sampled during active COVID-19. CDR3s include the opening cysteine and the closing phenylalanine or tryptophan. The D gene is left open where the match is weak. Expanded clones get a size class; other rows say once, few or many, or leave the size out.

-,-,19,TRBV27,TRBJ2-2,CASSFRAGFEGLPTGELFF,TGTGCCAGCAGTTTCCGGGCCGGCTTCGAGGGCTTACCTACCGGGGAGCTGTTTTTT
-,TRBD1,14,TRBV18,TRBJ1-4,CASSDRTGEEKLFF,TGTGCCAGCTCAGATCGGACAGGAGAAGAAAAACTGTTTTTT
-,-,14,TRBV11-2,TRBJ2-1,CASSQTAAYNEQFF,TGTGCCAGCAGCCAAACCGCGGCTTACAATGAGCAGTTCTTC
-,TRBD1,13,TRBV19,TRBJ2-2,CAIGGTGTGELFF,TGTGCCATAGGCGGGACAGGCACCGGGGAGCTGTTTTTT
-,TRBD1,15,TRBV18,TRBJ2-1,CASSPRQGSDNEQFF,TGTGCCAGCTCACCCCGACAGGGGAGTGACAATGAGCAGTTCTTC
once,-,14,TRBV14,TRBJ1-3,CASARGFAGNTIYF,TGTGCCAGCGCCAGGGGTTTCGCTGGAAACACCATATATTTT
-,-,13,TRBV6-1,TRBJ1-1,CASRLAMNTEAFF,TGTGCCAGCAGATTAGCCATGAACACTGAAGCTTTCTTT
-,TRBD2,18,TRBV11-2,TRBJ2-1,CASSLVISRGRVHNEQFF,TGTGCCAGCAGCTTAGTTATCTCTCGCGGGAGGGTCCACAATGAGCAGTTCTTC
-,TRBD1,14,TRBV19,TRBJ1-1,CASTPDRLNTEAFF,TGTGCCAGTACCCCGGACAGGTTGAACACTGAAGCTTTCTTT
-,TRBD1,16,TRBV19,TRBJ2-7,CASMGQAHGGSYEQYF,TGTGCCAGTATGGGACAGGCTCACGGGGGCTCCTACGAGCAGTACTTC
-,-,15,TRBV6-5,TRBJ2-5,CASSLGGRRGETQYF,TGTGCCAGCAGCTTGGGAGGCCGACGGGGGGAGACCCAGTACTTC
-,-,14,TRBV5-1,TRBJ2-5,CASSLLVERETQYF,TGCGCCAGCAGCCTCCTCGTAGAGCGAGAGACCCAGTACTTC
-,TRBD1,17,TRBV27,TRBJ2-5,CASSFQRQGRGQETQYF,TGTGCCAGCAGTTTCCAGAGACAGGGCCGCGGGCAAGAGACCCAGTACTTC
-,TRBD1,15,TRBV18,TRBJ2-3,CASSARDSRTDTQYF,TGTGCCAGCTCAGCCCGGGACAGCAGGACAGATACGCAGTATTTT
-,TRBD2,14,TRBV27,TRBJ2-1,CASSRLAEGYEQFF,TGTGCCAGCAGTAGACTAGCGGAAGGGTATGAGCAGTTCTTC
-,TRBD1,18,TRBV4-1,TRBJ2-2,CASSRYQLVTGTAGELFF,TGCGCCAGCAGCCGTTACCAGTTGGTGACAGGGACGGCCGGGGAGCTGTTTTTT
-,-,14,TRBV29-1,TRBJ2-1,CSVEPARGRSGQFF,TGCAGCGTTGAGCCAGCGAGAGGGAGGTCGGGGCAGTTCTTC
-,-,14,TRBV19,TRBJ2-3,CASSPPGITDTQYF,TGTGCCAGTAGTCCCCCAGGGATAACAGATACGCAGTATTTT
-,TRBD2,18,TRBV19,TRBJ2-3,CASSSAPLAGGRTDTQYF,TGTGCCAGTAGTAGTGCTCCACTAGCGGGAGGGAGGACAGATACGCAGTATTTT
-,TRBD1,16,TRBV28,TRBJ1-5,CASRGRDRSSNQPQHF,TGTGCCAGCAGGGGCAGGGACAGGTCGAGCAATCAGCCCCAGCATTTT
-,TRBD1,15,TRBV2,TRBJ1-1,CASSSDRGSYTEAFF,TGTGCCAGCAGTTCGGACAGGGGCAGTTACACTGAAGCTTTCTTT
-,TRBD1,15,TRBV6-6,TRBJ2-5,CASSYGDRTQETQYF,TGTGCCAGCAGTTACGGGGACAGAACCCAAGAGACCCAGTACTTC
-,TRBD2,14,TRBV18,TRBJ2-1,CASSPKRESNEQFF,TGTGCCAGCTCACCAAAGCGGGAGAGTAATGAGCAGTTCTTC
-,-,13,TRBV5-4,TRBJ1-2,CASSLAGVGGYTF,TGTGCCAGCAGCTTGGCAGGGGTTGGGGGCTACACCTTC
-,TRBD1,15,TRBV5-1,TRBJ2-7,CASSRGQGGSYEQYF,TGCGCCAGCAGCCGGGGACAGGGGGGCTCCTACGAGCAGTACTTC
-,-,15,TRBV4-1,TRBJ2-4,CASSPNWGAGAIQYF,TGCGCCAGCAGCCCAAATTGGGGGGCGGGGGCCATTCAGTACTTC
-,-,15,TRBV24-1,TRBJ2-1,CATSDPRQVDNEQFF,TGTGCCACCAGTGATCCACGACAAGTCGACAATGAGCAGTTCTTC
-,TRBD1,16,TRBV10-3,TRBJ1-2,CAISEPGQGQPYGYTF,TGTGCCATCAGTGAGCCAGGACAGGGCCAACCCTATGGCTACACCTTC
once,-,13,TRBV7-9,TRBJ1-4,CASSLGGSEKLFF,TGTGCCAGCAGCTTAGGGGGCAGTGAAAAACTGTTTTTT
-,TRBD1,14,TRBV6-6,TRBJ1-5,CASSRSTGYQPQHF,TGTGCCAGCAGTCGATCGACAGGGTATCAGCCCCAGCATTTT
-,TRBD1,13,TRBV3-1/TRBV3-2,TRBJ1-1,CASRLHGQGAAFF,TGTGCCAGCAGGCTACACGGACAGGGGGCAGCTTTCTTT
-,-,14,TRBV7-2,TRBJ1-1,CASSFTGLNTEAFF,TGTGCCAGCAGCTTCACCGGTTTGAACACTGAAGCTTTCTTT
many,-,13,TRBV10-2,TRBJ2-3,CASSESGGNTQYF,TGCGCCAGCAGTGAGTCGGGGGGAAATACGCAGTATTTT
-,TRBD2,18,TRBV5-5,TRBJ2-5,CASSPVPLAGWPQETQYF,TGTGCCAGCAGCCCCGTCCCACTAGCGGGATGGCCGCAAGAGACCCAGTACTTC
-,TRBD2,14,TRBV5-1,TRBJ2-5,CASSRGLGEETQYF,TGCGCCAGCAGCAGGGGACTAGGGGAAGAGACCCAGTACTTC
-,-,15,TRBV10-2,TRBJ1-3,CASSESTSSGNTIYF,TGCGCCAGCAGTGAGTCGACATCCTCTGGAAACACCATATATTTT
-,-,13,TRBV27,TRBJ1-1,CASSFRRGTEAFF,TGTGCCAGCAGTTTTCGAAGGGGAACTGAAGCTTTCTTT
-,-,16,TRBV10-3,TRBJ2-7,CAVSGTQWVGVDEQYF,TGTGCCGTTTCCGGGACTCAATGGGTGGGGGTAGACGAGCAGTACTTC
-,TRBD1,13,TRBV27,TRBJ2-5,CASSEGARETQYF,TGTGCCAGCAGTGAGGGGGCGCGGGAGACCCAGTACTTC
once,TRBD2,16,TRBV5-1,TRBJ2-4,CASSLSGTSGSNIQYF,TGCGCCAGCAGCTTGTCTGGGACTAGCGGGAGTAACATTCAGTACTTC
-,-,16,TRBV4-1,TRBJ1-6,CASSQTVGSDNSPLHF,TGCGCCAGCAGCCAAACCGTCGGCAGCGATAATTCACCCCTCCACTTT
-,TRBD1,17,TRBV11-2,TRBJ1-1,CASSLARRTGAGTEAFF,TGTGCCAGCAGCTTAGCCCGCCGGACAGGGGCAGGCACTGAAGCTTTCTTT
-,TRBD1,19,TRBV3-1/TRBV3-2,TRBJ1-1,CASSQLPGTGLSGNTEAFF,TGTGCCAGCAGCCAACTCCCGGGGACAGGTCTATCTGGGAACACTGAAGCTTTCTTT
few,TRBD2,16,TRBV27,TRBJ2-2,CHPAPQREGCTGELFF,TGTCATCCAGCCCCCCAGCGGGAGGGCTGCACCGGGGAGCTGTTTTTT
-,TRBD2,17,TRBV19,TRBJ2-6,CASSKAGVSSGANVLTF,TGTGCCAGTAGCAAAGCGGGAGTAAGCTCTGGGGCCAACGTCCTGACTTTC
-,TRBD2,16,TRBV5-1,TRBJ2-1,CASSRTSGSSYNEQFF,TGCGCCAGCAGCCGCACTAGCGGGAGCTCCTACAATGAGCAGTTCTTC
-,TRBD1,14,TRBV27,TRBJ1-5,CASSRQGRNQPQHF,TGTGCCAGCAGTAGACAGGGACGAAATCAGCCCCAGCATTTT
-,-,14,TRBV5-1,TRBJ1-1,CASSLPTGNTEAFF,TGCGCCAGCAGCTTACCCACCGGGAACACTGAAGCTTTCTTT
-,-,16,TRBV18,TRBJ2-2,CASSRSTNQGTGELFF,TGTGCCAGCTCACGAAGTACAAATCAGGGTACCGGGGAGCTGTTTTTT
-,TRBD1,17,TRBV5-1,TRBJ2-3,CASSFGTGTGATDTQYF,TGCGCCAGCAGCTTTGGAACCGGGACAGGGGCCACAGATACGCAGTATTTT
once,TRBD2,15,TRBV2,TRBJ2-1,CASREGLAGNNEQFF,TGTGCCAGCAGGGAAGGGCTAGCGGGAAACAATGAGCAGTTCTTC
-,-,13,TRBV28,TRBJ2-7,CASRPTGTYEQYF,TGTGCCAGCAGGCCTACAGGGACCTACGAGCAGTACTTC
-,-,13,TRBV19,TRBJ1-3,CASRGAPGNTIYF,TGTGCCAGTAGAGGGGCCCCTGGAAACACCATATATTTT